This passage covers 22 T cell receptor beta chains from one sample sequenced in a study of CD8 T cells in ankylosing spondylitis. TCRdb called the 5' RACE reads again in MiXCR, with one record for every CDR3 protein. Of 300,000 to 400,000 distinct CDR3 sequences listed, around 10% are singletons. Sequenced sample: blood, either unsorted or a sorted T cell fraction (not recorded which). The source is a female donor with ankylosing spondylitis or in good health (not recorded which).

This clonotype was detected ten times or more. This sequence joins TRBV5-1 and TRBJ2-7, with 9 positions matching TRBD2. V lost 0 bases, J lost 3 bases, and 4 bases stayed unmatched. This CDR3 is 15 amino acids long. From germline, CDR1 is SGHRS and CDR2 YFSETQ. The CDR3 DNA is TGCGCCAGCAGCTTGGGACTAGCGGATATCTACGAGCAGTACTTC. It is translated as CASSLGLADIYEQYF. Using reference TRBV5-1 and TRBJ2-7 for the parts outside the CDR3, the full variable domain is KAGVTQTPRYLIKTRGQQVTLSCSPISGHRSVSWYQQTPGQGLQFLFEYFSETQRNKGNFPGRFSGRQFSNSRSEMNVSTLELGDSALYLCASSLGLADIYEQYFGPGTRLTVT.

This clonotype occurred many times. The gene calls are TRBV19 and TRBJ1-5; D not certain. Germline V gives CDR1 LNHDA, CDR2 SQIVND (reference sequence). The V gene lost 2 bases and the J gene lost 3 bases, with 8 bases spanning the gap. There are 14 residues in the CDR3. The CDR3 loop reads CASSITAVNQPQHF. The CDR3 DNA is TGTGCCAGTAGTATAACGGCAGTCAATCAGCCCCAGCATTTT. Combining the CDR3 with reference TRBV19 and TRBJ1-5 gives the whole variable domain DGGITQSPKYLFRKEGQNVTLSCEQNLNHDAMYWYRQDPGQGLRLIYYSQIVNDFQKGDIAEGYSVSREKKESFPLTVTSAQKNPTAFYLCASSITAVNQPQHFGDGTRLSIL.

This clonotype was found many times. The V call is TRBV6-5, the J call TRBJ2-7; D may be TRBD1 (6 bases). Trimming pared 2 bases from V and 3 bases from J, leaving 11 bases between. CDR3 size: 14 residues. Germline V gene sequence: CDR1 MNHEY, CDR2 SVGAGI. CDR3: CASSYVRGNYEQYF. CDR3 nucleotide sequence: TGTGCCAGCAGTTACGTCAGGGGCAACTACGAGCAGTACTTC.

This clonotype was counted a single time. CDR3: CASSVGLAGASTDTQYF. The CDR3 DNA follows: TGTGCCAGCTCAGTAGGACTAGCGGGCGCTAGCACAGATACGCAGTATTTT. The chain has TRBV18 and TRBJ2-3, with 11 bases lining up with TRBD2. Germline V gene sequence: CDR1 KGHSH, CDR2 LQKENI. V lost 5 bases to trimming and J lost 0 bases; unmatched junction nucleotides: 7. The CDR3 runs 17 residues.

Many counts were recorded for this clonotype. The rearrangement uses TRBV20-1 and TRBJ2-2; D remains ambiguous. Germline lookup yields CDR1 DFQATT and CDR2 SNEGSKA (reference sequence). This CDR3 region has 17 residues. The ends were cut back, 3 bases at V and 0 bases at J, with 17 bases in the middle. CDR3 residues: CSASGAAFNANTGELFF. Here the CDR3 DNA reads TGCAGTGCTAGCGGTGCCGCATTTAACGCGAACACCGGGGAGCTGTTTTTT.

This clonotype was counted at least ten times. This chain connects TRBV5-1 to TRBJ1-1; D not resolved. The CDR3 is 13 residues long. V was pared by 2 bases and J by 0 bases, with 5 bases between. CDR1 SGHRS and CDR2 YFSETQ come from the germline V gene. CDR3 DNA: TGCGCCAGCAGCTTCGAGATGAACACTGAAGCTTTCTTT. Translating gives CASSFEMNTEAFF.

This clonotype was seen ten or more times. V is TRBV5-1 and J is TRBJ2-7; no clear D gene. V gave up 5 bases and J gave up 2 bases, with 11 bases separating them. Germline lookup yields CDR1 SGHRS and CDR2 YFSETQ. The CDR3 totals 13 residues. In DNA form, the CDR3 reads TGCGCCAGCAGGAAGGGCGGTACCTACGAGCAGTACTTC. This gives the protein CASRKGGTYEQYF.

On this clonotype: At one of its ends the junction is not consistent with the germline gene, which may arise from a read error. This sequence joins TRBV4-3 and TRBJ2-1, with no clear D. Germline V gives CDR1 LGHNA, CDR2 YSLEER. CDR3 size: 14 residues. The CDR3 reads CASNQDRTNNEQFF. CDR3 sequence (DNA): TGCGCCAGCAACCAAGATAGAACAAACAATGAGCAGTTCTTC.

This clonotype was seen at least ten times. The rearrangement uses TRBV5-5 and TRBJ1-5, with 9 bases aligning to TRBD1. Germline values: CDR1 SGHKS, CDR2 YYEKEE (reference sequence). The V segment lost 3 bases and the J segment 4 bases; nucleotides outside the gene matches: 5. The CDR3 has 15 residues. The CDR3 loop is CASSSRDRANQPQHF. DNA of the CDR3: TGTGCCAGCAGCTCTCGGGACAGGGCTAATCAGCCCCAGCATTTT.

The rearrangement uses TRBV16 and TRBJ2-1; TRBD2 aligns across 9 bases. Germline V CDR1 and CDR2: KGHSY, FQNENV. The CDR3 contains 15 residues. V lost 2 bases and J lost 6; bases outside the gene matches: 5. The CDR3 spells CASSQGLAGPNEQFF. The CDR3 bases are TGTGCCAGCAGCCAAGGGCTAGCGGGGCCCAATGAGCAGTTCTTC.

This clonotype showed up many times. For the CDR3, the DNA is TGTGCCAGCAGCCCTTCGACCGGGTCCTCTTCCTACAATGAGCAGTTCTTC. Translation gives CASSPSTGSSSYNEQFF. The J gene is TRBJ2-1, the V gene TRBV7-7; D gene unclear. The CDR3 covers 17 residues. V lost 5 bases and J lost 1, with 18 bases in between. Germline CDR1 SSHAT, CDR2 FNYEAQ (reference sequence).

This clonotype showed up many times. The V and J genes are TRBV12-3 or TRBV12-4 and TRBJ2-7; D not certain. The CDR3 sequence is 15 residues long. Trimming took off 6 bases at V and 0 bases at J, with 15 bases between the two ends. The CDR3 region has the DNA TGTGCCAGCAGCCAGTTCAATCGGGTCTCCTACGAGCAGTACTTC. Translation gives CASSQFNRVSYEQYF.

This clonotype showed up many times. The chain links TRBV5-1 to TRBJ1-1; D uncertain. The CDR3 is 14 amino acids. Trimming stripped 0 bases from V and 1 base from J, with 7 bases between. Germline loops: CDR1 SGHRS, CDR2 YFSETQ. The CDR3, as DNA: TGCGCCAGCAGCTTGGACGCAGCGAACACTGAAGCTTTCTTT. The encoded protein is CASSLDAANTEAFF.

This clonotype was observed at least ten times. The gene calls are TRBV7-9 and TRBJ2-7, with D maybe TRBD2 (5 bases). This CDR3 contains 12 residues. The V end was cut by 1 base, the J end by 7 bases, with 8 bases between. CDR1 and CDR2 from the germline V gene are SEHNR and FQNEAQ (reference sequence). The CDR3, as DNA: TGTGCCAGCAGCTTAGGACCGGGAGAGCAGTACTTC. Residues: CASSLGPGEQYF.

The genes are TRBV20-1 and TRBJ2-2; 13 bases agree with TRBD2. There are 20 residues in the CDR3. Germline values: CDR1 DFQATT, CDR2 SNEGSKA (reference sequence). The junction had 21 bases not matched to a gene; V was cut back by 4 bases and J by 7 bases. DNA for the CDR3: TGCAGTGCTAAGGGAGCCGGACTAGCGGGAGTTTGGCAGTATGGCGGGGAGCTGTTTTTT. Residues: CSAKGAGLAGVWQYGGELFF.

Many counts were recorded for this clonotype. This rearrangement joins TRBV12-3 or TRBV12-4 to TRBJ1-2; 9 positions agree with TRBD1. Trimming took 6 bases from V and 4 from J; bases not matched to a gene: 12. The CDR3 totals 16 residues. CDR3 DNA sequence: TGTGCCAGCAGCGACCCCGGGACAGGGAATTCCTATGGCTACACCTTC. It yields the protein CASSDPGTGNSYGYTF.

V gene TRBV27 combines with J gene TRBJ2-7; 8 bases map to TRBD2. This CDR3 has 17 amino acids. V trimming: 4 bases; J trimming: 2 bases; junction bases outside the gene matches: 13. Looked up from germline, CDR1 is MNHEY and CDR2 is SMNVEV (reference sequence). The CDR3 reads CASSSPRGRRGTYEQYF. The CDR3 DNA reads TGTGCCAGCAGTTCCCCCCGCGGGAGGCGGGGGACCTACGAGCAGTACTTC.

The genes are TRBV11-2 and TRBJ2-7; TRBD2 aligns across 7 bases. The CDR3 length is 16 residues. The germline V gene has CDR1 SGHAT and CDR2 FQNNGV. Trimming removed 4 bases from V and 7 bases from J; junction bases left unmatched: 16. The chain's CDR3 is CASSSAGVAGAREQYF. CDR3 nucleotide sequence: TGTGCCAGCAGCTCGGCTGGGGTGGCGGGAGCAAGAGAGCAGTACTTC.

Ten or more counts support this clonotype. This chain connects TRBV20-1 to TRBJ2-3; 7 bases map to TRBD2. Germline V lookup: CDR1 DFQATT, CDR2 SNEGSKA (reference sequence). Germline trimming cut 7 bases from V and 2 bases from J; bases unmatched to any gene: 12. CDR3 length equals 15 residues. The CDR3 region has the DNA TGCAGTGTTAGGGGTCTAGCGGACCACACAGATACGCAGTATTTT. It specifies CSVRGLADHTDTQYF.

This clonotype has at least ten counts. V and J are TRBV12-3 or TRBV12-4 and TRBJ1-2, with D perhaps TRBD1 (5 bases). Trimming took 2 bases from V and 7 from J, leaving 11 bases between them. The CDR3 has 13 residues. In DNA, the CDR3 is TGTGCCAGCAGTTTAATTGGGGGATCTGGCTACACCTTC. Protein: CASSLIGGSGYTF.

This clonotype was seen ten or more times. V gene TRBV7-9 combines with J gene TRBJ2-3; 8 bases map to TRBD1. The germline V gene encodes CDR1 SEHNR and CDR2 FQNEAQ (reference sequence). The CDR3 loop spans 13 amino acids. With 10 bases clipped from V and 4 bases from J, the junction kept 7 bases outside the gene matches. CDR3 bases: TGTGCCACCAGGGGGCTCGTCGCAGATACGCAGTATTTT. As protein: CATRGLVADTQYF.

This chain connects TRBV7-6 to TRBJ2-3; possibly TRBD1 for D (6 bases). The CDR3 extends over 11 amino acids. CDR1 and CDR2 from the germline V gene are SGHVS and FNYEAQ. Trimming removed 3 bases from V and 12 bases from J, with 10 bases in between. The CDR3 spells CASSFEGDQYF. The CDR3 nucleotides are TGTGCCAGCAGCTTCGAGGGGGACCAGTATTTT.